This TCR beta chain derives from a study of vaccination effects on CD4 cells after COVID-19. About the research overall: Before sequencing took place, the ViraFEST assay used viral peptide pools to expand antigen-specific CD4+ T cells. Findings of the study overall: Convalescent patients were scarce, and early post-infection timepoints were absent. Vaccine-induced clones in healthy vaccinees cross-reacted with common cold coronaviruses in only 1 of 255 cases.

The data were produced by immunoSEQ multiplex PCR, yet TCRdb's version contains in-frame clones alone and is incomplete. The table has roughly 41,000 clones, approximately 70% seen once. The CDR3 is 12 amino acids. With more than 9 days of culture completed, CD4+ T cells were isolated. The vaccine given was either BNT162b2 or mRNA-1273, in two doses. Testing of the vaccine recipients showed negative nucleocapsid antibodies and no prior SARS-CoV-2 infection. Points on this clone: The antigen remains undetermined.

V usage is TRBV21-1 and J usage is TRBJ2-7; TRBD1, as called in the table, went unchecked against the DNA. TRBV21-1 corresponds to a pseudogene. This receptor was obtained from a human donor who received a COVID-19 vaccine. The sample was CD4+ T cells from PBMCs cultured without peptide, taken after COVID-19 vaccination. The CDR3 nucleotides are TGTGCCAGCAGCAAAGCGGGGCGGGAGCAGTACTTC. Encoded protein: CASSKAGREQYF.